This T cell receptor beta chain emerged from a study of T cells in women clearing cervical HPV infection. Turning to the study itself: HLA type could not be excluded as a confounder.

Genomic DNA, averaging approximately 1,100 ng per sample, yielded TCR beta CDR3 via immunoSEQ. TCRdb's table, derived via immunoSEQ multiplex PCR, lists solely in-frame clones and lacks some. Reported are about 20,000 clones; the ten largest clones contain 5% to 7%. The germline gives CDR1 DFQATT, CDR2 SNEGSKA (reference sequence). The CDR3 spans 14 residues. Study results and limitations: Associations may precede or follow infection; HPV-specific or memory T cells were not isolated. T-cell numbers per sample were unknown and may explain richness differences.

A word on this clone: What it recognizes is unknown. The CDR3 end is not reached by the read, which stops 3 residues before it; the germline J gene fills it in.

The clonotype was recovered from a woman between 18 and 69 years old with a cervical HPV16 infection that either progressed to CIN3+ or cleared (not recorded which). The sample taken for sequencing was blood buffy coat. V gene TRBV20-1 combines with J gene TRBJ2-3; 7 bases are shared with TRBD1. The CDR3 spells CSAQPGGSNQPQYF. CDR3 bases read: TGCAGTGCTCAGCCAGGGGGAAGCAATCAGCCG.